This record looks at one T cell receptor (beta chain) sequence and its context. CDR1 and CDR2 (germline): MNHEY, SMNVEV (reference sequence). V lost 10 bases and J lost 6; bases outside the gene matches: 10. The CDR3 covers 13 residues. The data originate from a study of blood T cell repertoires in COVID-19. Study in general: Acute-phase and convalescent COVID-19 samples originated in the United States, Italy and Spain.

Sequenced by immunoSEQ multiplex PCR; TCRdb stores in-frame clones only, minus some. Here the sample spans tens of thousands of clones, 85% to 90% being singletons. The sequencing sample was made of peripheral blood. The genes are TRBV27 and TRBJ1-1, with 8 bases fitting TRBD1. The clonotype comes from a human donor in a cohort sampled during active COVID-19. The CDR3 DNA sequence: TGTGCCACCTCCGTATCGACAGGGGCTGAAGCTTTCTTT. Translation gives CATSVSTGAEAFF.